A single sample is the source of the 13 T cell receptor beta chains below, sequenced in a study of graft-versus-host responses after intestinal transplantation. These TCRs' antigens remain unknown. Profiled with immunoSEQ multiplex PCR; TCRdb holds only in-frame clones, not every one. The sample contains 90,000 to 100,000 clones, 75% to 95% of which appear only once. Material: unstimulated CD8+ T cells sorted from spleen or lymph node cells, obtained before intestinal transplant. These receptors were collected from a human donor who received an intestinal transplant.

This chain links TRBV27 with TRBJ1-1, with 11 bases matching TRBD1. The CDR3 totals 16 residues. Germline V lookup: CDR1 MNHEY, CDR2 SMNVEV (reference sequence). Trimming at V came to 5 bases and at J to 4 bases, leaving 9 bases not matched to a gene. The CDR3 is CASSSGTGGLGTEAFF. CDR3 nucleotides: TGTGCCAGCAGTAGTGGGACAGGGGGTCTGGGCACTGAAGCTTTCTTT.

The CDR3 DNA reads TGTGCCAGCATCCCTAGGGACAGGGGGAATCCAGGGTCCTACGAGCAGTACTTC. It is translated as CASIPRDRGNPGSYEQYF. The chain recombines TRBV21-1 with TRBJ2-7; TRBD1 is the table's D call, not checked against the DNA. TRBV21-1 is termed a pseudogene. The CDR3 sequence is 18 residues long.

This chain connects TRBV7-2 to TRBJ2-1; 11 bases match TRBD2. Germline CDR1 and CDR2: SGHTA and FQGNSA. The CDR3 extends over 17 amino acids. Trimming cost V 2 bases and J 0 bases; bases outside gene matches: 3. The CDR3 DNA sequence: TGTGCCAGCAGCTTACCTACTAGCGGGAGCTCCTACAATGAGCAGTTCTTC. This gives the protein CASSLPTSGSSYNEQFF. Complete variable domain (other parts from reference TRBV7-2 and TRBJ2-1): GAGVSQSPSNKVTEKGKDVELRCDPISGHTALYWYRQSLGQGLEFLIYFQGNSAPDKSGLPSDRFSAERTGGSVSTLTIQRTQQEDSAVYLCASSLPTSGSSYNEQFFGPGTRLTVL.

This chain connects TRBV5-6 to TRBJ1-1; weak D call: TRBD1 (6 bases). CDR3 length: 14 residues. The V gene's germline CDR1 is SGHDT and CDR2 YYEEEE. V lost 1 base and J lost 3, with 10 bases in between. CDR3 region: CASSLWGLYTEAFF. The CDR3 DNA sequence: TGTGCCAGCAGCTTGTGGGGGCTGTACACTGAAGCTTTCTTT.

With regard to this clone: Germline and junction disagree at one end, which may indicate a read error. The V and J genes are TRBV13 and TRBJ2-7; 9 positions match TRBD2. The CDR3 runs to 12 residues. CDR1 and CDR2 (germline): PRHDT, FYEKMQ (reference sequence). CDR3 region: CAIGTSSHEQYF. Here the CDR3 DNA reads TGTGCCATCGGGACTAGCTCCCACGAGCAGTACTTC. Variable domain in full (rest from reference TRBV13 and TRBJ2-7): AAGVIQSPRHLIKEKRETATLKCYPIPRHDTVYWYQQGPGQDPQFLISFYEKMQSDKGSIPDRFSAQQFSDYHSELNMSSLELGDSALYFCAIGTSSHEQYFGPGTRLTVT.

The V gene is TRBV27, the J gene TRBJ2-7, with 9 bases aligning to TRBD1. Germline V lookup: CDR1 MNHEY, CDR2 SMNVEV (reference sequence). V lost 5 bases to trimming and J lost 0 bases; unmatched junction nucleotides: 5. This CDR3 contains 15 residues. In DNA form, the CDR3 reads TGTGCCAGCAGTGGCCGGGACAGGGCCTCCTACGAGCAGTACTTC. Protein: CASSGRDRASYEQYF.

CDR3 in amino acids: CASSEGTGLGEKLFF. As DNA, the CDR3 is TGTGCCAGCAGTGAGGGGACAGGGCTCGGTGAAAAACTGTTTTTT. V gene TRBV28 combines with J gene TRBJ1-4, with 9 bases fitting TRBD1. The germline V gene encodes CDR1 MDHEN and CDR2 SYDVKM. The CDR3 runs 15 residues. V shed 5 bases, J shed 7 bases, and the junction held 8 bases outside the gene matches.

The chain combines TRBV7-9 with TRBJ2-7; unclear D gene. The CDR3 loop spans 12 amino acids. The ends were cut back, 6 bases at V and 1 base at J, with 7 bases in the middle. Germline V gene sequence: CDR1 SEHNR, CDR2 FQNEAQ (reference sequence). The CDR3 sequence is CASSSVSYEQYF. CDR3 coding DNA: TGTGCCAGCAGTTCCGTTTCCTACGAGCAGTACTTC.

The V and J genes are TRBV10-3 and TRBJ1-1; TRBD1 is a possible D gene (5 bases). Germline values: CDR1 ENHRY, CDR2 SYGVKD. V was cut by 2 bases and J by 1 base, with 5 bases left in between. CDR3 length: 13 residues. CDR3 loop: CAISETGNTEAFF. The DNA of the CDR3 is TGTGCCATCAGTGAGACAGGGAACACTGAAGCTTTCTTT.

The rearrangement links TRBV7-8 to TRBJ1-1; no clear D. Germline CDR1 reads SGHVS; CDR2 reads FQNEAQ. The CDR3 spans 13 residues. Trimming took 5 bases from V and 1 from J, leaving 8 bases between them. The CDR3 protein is CASSLRENTEAFF. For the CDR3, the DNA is TGTGCCAGCAGCCTGCGGGAGAACACTGAAGCTTTCTTT.

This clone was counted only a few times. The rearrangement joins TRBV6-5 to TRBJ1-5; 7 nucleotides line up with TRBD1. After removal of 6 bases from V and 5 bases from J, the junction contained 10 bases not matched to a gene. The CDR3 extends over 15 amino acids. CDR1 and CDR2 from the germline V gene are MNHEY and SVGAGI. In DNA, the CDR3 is TGTGCCAGCAGCCCTAATGACAGGGCTGATCAGCCCCAGCATTTT. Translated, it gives CASSPNDRADQPQHF.

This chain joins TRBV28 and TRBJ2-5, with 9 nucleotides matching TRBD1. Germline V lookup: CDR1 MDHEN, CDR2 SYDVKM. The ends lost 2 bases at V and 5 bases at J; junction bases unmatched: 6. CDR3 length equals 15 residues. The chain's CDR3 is CASSLLQGAGETQYF. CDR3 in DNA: TGTGCCAGCAGTTTACTACAGGGGGCTGGTGAGACCCAGTACTTC. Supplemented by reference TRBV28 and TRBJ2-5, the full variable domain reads DVKVTQSSRYLVKRTGEKVFLECVQDMDHENMFWYRQDPGLGLRLIYFSYDVKMKEKGDIPEGYSVSREKKERFSLILESASTNQTSMYLCASSLLQGAGETQYFGPGTRLLVL.

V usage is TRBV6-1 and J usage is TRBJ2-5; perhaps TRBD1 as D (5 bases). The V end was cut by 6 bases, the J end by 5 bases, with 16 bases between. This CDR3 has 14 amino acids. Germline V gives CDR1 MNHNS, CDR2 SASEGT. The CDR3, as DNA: TGTGCCAGCAGCTTACTCCAGGGTTGGGAGACCCAGTACTTC. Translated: CASSLLQGWETQYF.